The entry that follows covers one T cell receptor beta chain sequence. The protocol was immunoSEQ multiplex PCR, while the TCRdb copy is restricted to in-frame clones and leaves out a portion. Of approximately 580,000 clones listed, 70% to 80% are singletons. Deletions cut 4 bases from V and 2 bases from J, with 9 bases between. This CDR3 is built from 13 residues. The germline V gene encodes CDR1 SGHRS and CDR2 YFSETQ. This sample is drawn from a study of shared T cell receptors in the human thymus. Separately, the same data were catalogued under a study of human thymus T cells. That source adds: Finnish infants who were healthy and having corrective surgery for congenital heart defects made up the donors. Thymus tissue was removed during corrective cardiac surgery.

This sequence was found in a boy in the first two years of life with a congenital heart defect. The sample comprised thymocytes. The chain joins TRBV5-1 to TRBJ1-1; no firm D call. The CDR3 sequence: CASSITPNTEAFF. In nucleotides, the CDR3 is TGCGCCAGCAGCATTACACCAAACACTGAAGCTTTCTTT.